The 8 T cell receptor beta chains below all came from one sample that was sequenced in a study of blood T cell repertoires in COVID-19. TCRdb's copy holds only in-frame clones and misses some; the assay was immunoSEQ multiplex PCR. This table holds approximately 300,000 clones, 89% found once. Sequencing was done on a sample of peripheral blood. The receptors here all came from a young man who had recovered from COVID-19.

The rearrangement joins TRBV2 to TRBJ2-3; D might be TRBD2 (5 bases). The V and J ends lost 10 bases and 5 bases respectively, with 16 bases between them. From germline, CDR1 is SNHLY and CDR2 FYNNEI. This CDR3 has 13 residues. CDR3 in DNA: TGTGCCATCCCGACGGAGCGGCAAGATACGCAGTATTTT. Translation gives CAIPTERQDTQYF.

This clone was found once. This sequence joins TRBV3-1 (or the pseudogene TRBV3-2) and TRBJ2-7; the D gene is possibly TRBD2 (5 bases). The CDR3 consists of 14 residues. V lost 3 bases to trimming and J lost 1 base, with 10 bases between them. CDR1 is LGHDT, CDR2 YNNKEL, per germline (reference sequence). The CDR3 DNA follows: TGTGCCAGCAGCCACGAGGGATGGTCCTACGAGCAGTACTTC. Its protein is CASSHEGWSYEQYF.

V is TRBV4-3 and J is TRBJ1-2; no reliable D call. Germline lookup yields CDR1 LGHNA and CDR2 YSLEER. Trimming left V 0 bases short and J 3 bases short, with 11 bases between. The CDR3 has 15 amino acids. CDR3: CASSQETGSHYGYTF. The CDR3 nucleotides are TGCGCCAGCAGCCAAGAGACGGGGAGCCACTATGGCTACACCTTC.

J is TRBJ1-5 and V is TRBV4-1, with 10 bases aligning to TRBD1. V lost 0 bases, J lost 0 bases, and 8 bases stayed unmatched. The length of the CDR3 is 19 residues. Germline V gives CDR1 MGHRA, CDR2 YSYEKL. This chain's CDR3 is CASSQDGTGERNSNQPQHF. CDR3 sequence (DNA): TGCGCCAGCAGCCAAGACGGGACAGGGGAACGGAATAGCAATCAGCCCCAGCATTTT.

The genes are TRBV7-9 and TRBJ2-7; 9 bases are a match to TRBD1. CDR3 length equals 12 residues. Germline loops: CDR1 SEHNR, CDR2 FQNEAQ (reference sequence). V shed 9 bases, J shed 4 bases, and the junction held 4 bases outside the gene matches. The CDR3 protein is CASVTGGYEQYF. The CDR3 nucleotides read TGTGCCAGTGTGACAGGGGGATACGAGCAGTACTTC. The complete variable domain, with remaining parts taken from reference TRBV7-9 and TRBJ2-7, reads DTGVSQNPRHKITKRGQNVTFRCDPISEHNRLYWYRQTLGQGPEFLTYFQNEAQLEKSRLLSDRFSAERPKGSFSTLEIQRTEQGDSAMYLCASVTGGYEQYFGPGTRLTVT.

Of note for this clone: The sample has other DNA sequences that encode this CDR3 too. The chain employs TRBV11-2 and TRBJ1-1; 7 nucleotides align to TRBD1. In germline, CDR1 is SGHAT, CDR2 FQNNGV. The CDR3 contains 14 residues. Trimming cost V 0 bases and J 4 bases; bases outside gene matches: 2. The CDR3 loop reads CASSLEGGVTEAFF. In nucleotides, the CDR3 is TGTGCCAGCAGCTTAGAAGGGGGCGTCACTGAAGCTTTCTTT.

This clone occurred once. V gene TRBV4-1 combines with J gene TRBJ2-2, with TRBD2 matching over 9 bases. CDR1 is MGHRA, CDR2 YSYEKL, per germline. The CDR3 contains 18 residues. Unmatched junction bases numbered 13, after V lost 4 bases and J lost 4 bases. CDR3: CASSRPIMEREVTGELFF. In nucleotides, the CDR3 is TGCGCCAGCAGCCGACCAATAATGGAGCGGGAGGTCACCGGGGAGCTGTTTTTT.

The CDR3 sequence is CATSRGLDSWRTGELFF. In nucleotides, the CDR3 is TGTGCCACCAGCAGAGGCTTGGACAGTTGGCGGACCGGGGAGCTGTTTTTT. The chain combines TRBV15 with TRBJ2-2; D perhaps matches TRBD1 (6 bases). Germline CDR1 reads LNHNV; CDR2 reads YYDKDF (reference sequence). This CDR3 is built from 17 residues. The V and J ends lost 1 base and 5 bases respectively, with 17 bases between them.